The next 5 T cell receptor beta chains were all read from a single sample in a study of T cells in Graves' hyperthyroidism and ophthalmopathy. Researchers amplified the TCR beta CDR3 regions from RNA transcripts. The HTBI set primed first-round TCR CDR3 RT-PCR. TCRdb fed the multiplex PCR reads into MiXCR, producing one record per CDR3 protein. The sample lists 550,000 to 800,000 distinct CDR3 sequences; roughly 17% were seen once. The sample was blood. These receptors were collected from a man aged 50-59 years with Graves' hyperthyroidism.

This clonotype was counted at least ten times. The chain combines TRBV12-3 or TRBV12-4 with TRBJ1-1, with D possibly TRBD1 on 5 matching bases. Trimming left V 5 bases short and J 5 bases short, with 21 bases between. The length of the CDR3 is 16 residues. Here the CDR3 DNA reads TGTGCCAGCAGTCCCGGGCGGGGAGACAGTAGAACTGAAGCTTTCTTT. Protein sequence: CASSPGRGDSRTEAFF.

The genes are TRBV19 and TRBJ1-1, with 7 bases aligning to TRBD1. The trim removed 3 bases at V and 5 bases at J, leaving 3 bases unmatched. Germline assignment: CDR1 LNHDA and CDR2 SQIVND (reference sequence). The CDR3 is made up of 13 amino acids. CDR3 bases: TGTGCCAGTAGTATTGACAGGGCTACTGAAGCTTTCTTT. Translated: CASSIDRATEAFF.

In its sample, this clonotype was seen a few times. This chain links TRBV4-2 with TRBJ2-7; 7 nucleotides match TRBD1. Unmatched junction bases numbered 5, after V lost 3 bases and J lost 0 bases. In germline, CDR1 is LGHNA, CDR2 YNFKEQ. This CDR3 contains 15 residues. The CDR3 here is CASSHDRESSYEQYF. The CDR3 coding sequence is TGTGCCAGCAGCCATGACAGGGAGAGCTCCTACGAGCAGTACTTC.

This clonotype has at least ten counts. The rearrangement uses TRBV10-3 and TRBJ2-1; 10 positions agree with TRBD2. The ends lost 6 bases at V and 7 bases at J; junction bases unmatched: 9. Germline assignment: CDR1 ENHRY and CDR2 SYGVKD. The CDR3 is 15 residues long. CDR3 bases: TGTGCCATCAGCGCTAGCGGGAGCGGTAAGAATGAGCAGTTCTTC. Its translation: CAISASGSGKNEQFF.

This clonotype was counted ten times or more. This chain joins TRBV24-1 and TRBJ1-2; a weak D match, TRBD1 (5 bases). V was trimmed by 4 bases and J by 8 bases, leaving 7 bases between them. Germline CDR1 is KGHDR and CDR2 is SFDVKD. CDR3 length equals 11 residues. The CDR3 sequence is CATSDYRGYTF. DNA for the CDR3: TGTGCCACCAGTGACTACAGGGGCTACACCTTC.